A selection of T cell receptor beta chains follows, all from one sample in a study of OX40 agonist ivuxolimab in advanced cancers. Sequenced by immunoSEQ multiplex PCR; TCRdb stores in-frame clones only, minus some. The sample consists of 70,000 to 85,000 clones, more than 85% of them appearing once. This sample comprised CD4+ or CD8+ T cells sorted from blood, obtained in a trial of the OX40 agonist ivuxolimab. These receptors came from an adult with an advanced solid tumor such as melanoma, head and neck, liver or kidney cancer. Both conserved end residues are part of each CDR3. The order of the fields is clone size, CDR3 length, J gene, V gene, D gene, CDR3 DNA, CDR3 protein. D genes are given only for firm matches. The size entry is marked missing in some rows and otherwise reads once, few, many or a size class.

. 13 TRBJ1-5 TRBV6-5 . TGTGCCAGCAGGCCGGACAGCAATCAGCCCCAGCATTTT CASRPDSNQPQHF
. 16 TRBJ1-6 TRBV27 . TGTGCCAGCAGTTTATTGACGGAAGCTTATAATTCACCCCTCCACTTT CASSLLTEAYNSPLHF
once 16 TRBJ2-2 TRBV7-2 TRBD2 TGTGCCAGCAGCTATTTCGCGGGAGCCGCCACCGGGGAGCTGTTTTTT CASSYFAGAATGELFF
. 16 TRBJ2-4 TRBV7-2 . TGTGCCAGCAGCGCGGACAGAATGATAGCCAAAAACATTCAGTACTTC CASSADRMIAKNIQYF
. 16 TRBJ1-5 TRBV28 . TGTGCCAGCAGCGCAGCGGGCGGAAACCCCAATCAGCCCCAGCATTTT CASSAAGGNPNQPQHF
once 12 TRBJ2-5 TRBV5-1 . TGCGCCAGCAGCTTGAGTCGAGAGACCCAGTACTTC CASSLSRETQYF
. 14 TRBJ2-7 TRBV4-3 TRBD1 TGCGCCAGCAGCCACACGGACAGGGTATACGAGCAGTACTTC CASSHTDRVYEQYF
few 13 TRBJ2-1 TRBV14 TRBD1 TGTGCCAGCAGCCGCGCGACAGGGCAGAGGCAGTTCTTC CASSRATGQRQFF
. 16 TRBJ2-2 TRBV13 TRBD1 TGTGCCAGCAGCCAAACCGGGACAGGGGCCACCGGGGAGCTGTTTTTT CASSQTGTGATGELFF
. 13 TRBJ2-5 TRBV29-1 . TGCAGCGTTGAAGAACGGCAGGGAGGTACCCAGTACTTC CSVEERQGGTQYF
. 14 TRBJ2-7 TRBV10-1 TRBD2 TGCGCCAGCAGTGAAGGAGGCGGGAGCTACGAGCAGTACTTC CASSEGGGSYEQYF
few 16 TRBJ1-3 TRBV27 TRBD1 TGTGCCAGCAGTTTACCGGGACAGGGGTCAGGAAACACCATATATTTT CASSLPGQGSGNTIYF
. 13 TRBJ2-7 TRBV5-4 . TGTGCCAGCAGCTTACCCTCGGGCTACGAGCAGTACTTC CASSLPSGYEQYF
. 16 TRBJ2-2 TRBV4-3 . TGCGCCAGCAGCCAAGATACGGGGATTAACACCGGGGAGCTGTTTTTT CASSQDTGINTGELFF
. 15 TRBJ2-5 TRBV7-2 . TGTGCCAGCAGCTTAGCCGGGCAGCCCCCTGAGACCCAGTACTTC CASSLAGQPPETQYF
. 15 TRBJ2-3 TRBV7-9 . TGTGCCAGCAGCATTGTGCCCTCCCCCACAGATACGCAGTATTTT CASSIVPSPTDTQYF
. 16 TRBJ2-2 TRBV16 TRBD1 TGTGCCAGCAGCCCCCCGACAGGGGGCAACACCGGGGAGCTGTTTTTT CASSPPTGGNTGELFF
. 15 TRBJ2-5 TRBV28 TRBD1 TGTGCCAGCAGTCCATTCACAGGGGGCGCCGAGACCCAGTACTTC CASSPFTGGAETQYF
once 15 TRBJ2-1 TRBV6-6 . TGTGCCAGCAGTCCCGACAGGAGGTTTATGAATGAGCAGTTCTTC CASSPDRRFMNEQFF
. 15 TRBJ2-3 TRBV7-9 TRBD1 TGTGCCAGCAGCAACCCGACAGGGGTCCCCGATACGCAGTATTTT CASSNPTGVPDTQYF
. 16 TRBJ2-1 TRBV7-2 TRBD2 TGTGCCAGCAAAAGGGGACGGACTAGCGGGATGGATGAGCAGTTCTTC CASKRGRTSGMDEQFF
. 16 TRBJ2-5 TRBV9 TRBD2 TGTGCCAGCAGCTCGGGACTAGCGGGATTTCAAGAGACCCAGTACTTC CASSSGLAGFQETQYF
. 16 TRBJ2-7 TRBV6-5 . . CASSYRTSGQPYEQYF
. 14 TRBJ1-1 TRBV7-9 TRBD1 TGTGCCAGCAGCCAAACAGGGGTAAGCACTGAAGCTTTCTTT CASSQTGVSTEAFF
. 15 TRBJ2-1 TRBV19 . TGTGCCAGTAACCCGCGCCTCCAAGGTTACAATGAGCAGTTCTTC CASNPRLQGYNEQFF
once 16 TRBJ2-5 TRBV5-1 TRBD2 TGCGCCAGCAGCTTTCCGGGACTAGCGGGACTTGAGACCCAGTACTTC CASSFPGLAGLETQYF
. 16 TRBJ2-2 TRBV7-9 . TGTGCCAGCAGAAGAGACCCCTCAGAGGGTCCCGGGGAGCTGTTTTTT CASRRDPSEGPGELFF
. 13 TRBJ2-7 TRBV5-1 . TGCGCCAGCAGCCCCGGGCCAGACTACGAGCAGTACTTC CASSPGPDYEQYF
once 18 TRBJ1-1 TRBV30 . TGTGCCTGGAGTGTTTTAATTTTTATTGGACAGATGAACACTGAAGCTTTCTTT CAWSVLIFIGQMNTEAFF
once 15 TRBJ2-5 TRBV19 TRBD1 TGTGCCAGTAGCCCGACGACAGGGTCGGTGGAGACCCAGTACTTC CASSPTTGSVETQYF
. 16 TRBJ2-2 TRBV5-1 . TGCGCCAGCAGCTTGCGGGGGCGGGATAACACCGGGGAGCTGTTTTTT CASSLRGRDNTGELFF
. 12 TRBJ2-3 TRBV19 . TGTGCCAGTAGGGAGCAGGGGCCTACGCAGTATTTT CASREQGPTQYF
. 14 TRBJ1-3 TRBV19 . TGTGCCAGTAGTAGCAGGGGTGCTGGAAACACCATATATTTT CASSSRGAGNTIYF
. 14 TRBJ2-7 TRBV18 TRBD2 TGTGCCAGCTCACCGACTAGCGGGAACTACGAGCAGTACTTC CASSPTSGNYEQYF
. 13 TRBJ1-2 TRBV28 . TGTGCCAGCAGTCAGGGGAGGGACTATGGCTACACCTTC CASSQGRDYGYTF
. 15 TRBJ1-5 TRBV7-2 . TGTGCCAGCAGCTTATTCAAGTATAGCAATCAGCCCCAGCATTTT CASSLFKYSNQPQHF
. 14 TRBJ2-1 TRBV7-2 . TGTGCCAGCAGCTTAGCCCTAGACAGGAATGAGCAGTTCTTC CASSLALDRNEQFF
. 12 TRBJ2-7 TRBV7-8 . TGTGCCAGCAGCTTCTGGACCGGCGAGCAGTACTTC CASSFWTGEQYF
. 15 TRBJ2-7 TRBV18 TRBD1 TGTGCCAGCTCACCACTGGGACAGGGGATCTACGAGCAGTACTTC CASSPLGQGIYEQYF
. 16 TRBJ2-4 TRBV7-2 TRBD1 TGTGCCAGCAGCTCACAGGGGCGAGTAGCCAAAAACATTCAGTACTTC CASSSQGRVAKNIQYF
. 14 TRBJ2-5 TRBV5-1 . TGCGCCAGCAGCTTGAACGCAAGGCAAGAGACCCAGTACTTC CASSLNARQETQYF
. 16 TRBJ2-5 TRBV7-2 . TGTGCCAGCAGCTTATTAGGCAGGGCGAACCAAGAGACCCAGTACTTC CASSLLGRANQETQYF
once 13 TRBJ2-7 TRBV4-2 . TGTGCCAGCAGTCGGGACTTTAACTACGAGCAGTACTTC CASSRDFNYEQYF
. 15 TRBJ1-2 TRBV5-4 . TGTGCCAGCAGCTTGGCCGCAGTCTCTAACTATGGCTACACCTTC CASSLAAVSNYGYTF
once 15 TRBJ1-1 TRBV5-6 TRBD1 TGTGCCAGCAGGATCCGGGACAGAGGAAACACTGAAGCTTTCTTT CASRIRDRGNTEAFF
. 15 TRBJ1-2 TRBV7-2 . TGTGCCAGCAGCTTCAGGTTGACTTCCATCCAAGGCTACACCTTC CASSFRLTSIQGYTF
. 13 TRBJ1-1 TRBV23-1 . TGCGCTCCTCGCCACCGATGGGACACTGAAGCTTTCTTT CAPRHRWDTEAFF
. 14 TRBJ2-7 TRBV7-3 . TGTGCCAGCAGCCTTCTTGGGCCAAACTACGAGCAGTACTTC CASSLLGPNYEQYF
. 16 TRBJ1-5 TRBV5-1 TRBD1 TGCGCCAGCAGCCCCAGACAGGGGAATAGCAATCAGCCCCAGCATTTT CASSPRQGNSNQPQHF
. 14 TRBJ2-2 TRBV7-9 . TGTGCCAGCAGCTTTTACACCCAGGGCGGGGAGCTGTTTTTT CASSFYTQGGELFF
. 15 TRBJ1-2 TRBV4-1 . TGCGCCAGCAGCCAAGGTGTCACCCTCAACTATGGCTACACCTTC CASSQGVTLNYGYTF
. 18 TRBJ1-1 TRBV5-5 . TGTGCCAGCAGTCTGGAGGGGACCCGTGTCGCCGCGTACACTGAAGCTTTCTTT CASSLEGTRVAAYTEAFF
. 14 TRBJ1-4 TRBV7-2 . TGTGCCAGCAGCCATAAGCACATACCGAAGCAACTGTTTTTT CASSHKHIPKQLFF
once 15 TRBJ2-3 TRBV6-6 . TGTGCCAGCAGTACCCCATTCACTAGCACAGATACGCAGTATTTT CASSTPFTSTDTQYF
. 15 TRBJ2-2 TRBV4-2 . TGTGCCAGCAGCCTCCCAGAACAGCGCGCCGGGGAGCTGTTTTTT CASSLPEQRAGELFF
. 14 TRBJ1-2 TRBV4-3 TRBD1 TGCGCCAGCAGCCAAAAAGACAGGGGGTATGGCTACACCTTC CASSQKDRGYGYTF
. 18 TRBJ2-2 TRBV19 . TGTGCCAGTAGTATTTTGGGGGCGGGAATCACGAACACCGGGGAGCTGTTTTTT CASSILGAGITNTGELFF
. 13 TRBJ1-6 TRBV6-1 . TGTGCCAGCGTGGGCTCCTATAATTCACCCCTCCACTTT CASVGSYNSPLHF